Here is one T cell receptor (beta chain) with its context. The CDR3 contains 18 residues. Unmatched junction bases numbered 6, after V lost 0 bases and J lost 2 bases. From germline, CDR1 is SGHTA and CDR2 FQGNSA. Profiling relied on immunoSEQ multiplex PCR, and the TCRdb table lists in-frame clones only, not all of them. The sample has 300,000 to 350,000 clones; roughly 90% are singletons. The data derive from a study of blood T cell repertoires in COVID-19. Study-wide context: Sites across the United States, Italy and Spain contributed samples from acute and convalescent COVID-19.

The sequence came from a woman aged 30 to 39 who had been exposed to COVID-19. The chain links TRBV7-2 to TRBJ2-3, with 12 nucleotides matching TRBD2. The sample comprised PBMCs or T cells enriched from blood (not recorded which). The CDR3 region is CASSLAARLAGDTDTQYF. For the CDR3, the DNA is TGTGCCAGCAGCTTAGCCGCACGACTAGCGGGGGACACAGATACGCAGTATTTT.